This TCR beta chain was documented in a study of cytomegalovirus exposure and HLA in healthy donors. In the study overall: Early release data held 80 million to 100 million unique TCRs from HLA-typed donors.

Trimming removed 6 bases from V and 0 bases from J; junction bases left unmatched: 14. The CDR3 totals 20 residues. Germline CDR1 and CDR2: LNHDA and SQIVND (reference sequence). General study results and limits: Accurate predictions that matched the HLA-A and HLA-B alleles of most subjects were reportedly made from TCR beta sequences.

Unrecorded immune exposures were likely, despite nominal health at sampling. Researchers ran the PCR with 60 Vbeta and 13 Jbeta primers. Clones were read by immunoSEQ multiplex PCR, and TCRdb kept only the in-frame ones, dropping some. The sample has 150,000 to 200,000 clones, roughly 80% seen once. Comment on this clone: Its antigen is currently unknown.

Material: PBMCs. The receptor was isolated from a male donor in good health and CMV-seronegative. The chain has TRBV19 and TRBJ2-1; 13 positions match TRBD2. The DNA for the CDR3 is TGTGCCAGTAGCCCCGACCGACTAGCGGGAGGCTTACTCTCCTACAATGAGCAGTTCTTC. Translation: CASSPDRLAGGLLSYNEQFF.